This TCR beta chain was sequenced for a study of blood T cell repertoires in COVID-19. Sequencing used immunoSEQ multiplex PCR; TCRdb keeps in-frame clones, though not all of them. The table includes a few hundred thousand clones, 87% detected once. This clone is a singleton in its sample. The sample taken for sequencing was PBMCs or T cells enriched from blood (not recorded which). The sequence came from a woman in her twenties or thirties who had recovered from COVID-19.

Written as DNA, the CDR3 is TGTGCCAGCAGCTTCGACAGGGGGTTCTACGAGCAGTACTTC. This translates into CASSFDRGFYEQYF. The chain couples TRBV7-2 to TRBJ2-7; the match to TRBD1 covers 9 bases. CDR1 is SGHTA, CDR2 FQGNSA, per germline. The CDR3 sequence is 14 residues long. J lost 3 bases, V lost 3 bases, and 3 bases had no gene match. Based on the CDR3 plus reference TRBV7-2 and TRBJ2-7, the full variable domain is GAGVSQSPSNKVTEKGKDVELRCDPISGHTALYWYRQSLGQGLEFLIYFQGNSAPDKSGLPSDRFSAERTGGSVSTLTIQRTQQEDSAVYLCASSFDRGFYEQYFGPGTRLTVT.